A single sample is the source of the 9 T cell receptor beta chains below, sequenced in a study of Ad26.COV2.S vaccination and SARS-CoV-2 variants. Specified treatment: some 20 received Ad26.COV2.S at low or high dose, single or two shots; about 5 received placebo; per-sample allocation not given. Each sample was drawn 63 days after the first injection (of vaccine or placebo). The method was immunoSEQ multiplex PCR; TCRdb's version includes in-frame clones alone and lacks a portion of them. The sample lists about 350,000 clones; around 89% were seen once. The source material was peripheral blood, sampled in a trial of Ad26.COV2.S vaccine versus placebo. Every receptor here comes from a person between 18 and 60 years old who received the Ad26.COV2.S COVID-19 vaccine or a placebo.

The V call is TRBV2, the J call TRBJ2-7; D is perhaps TRBD2 (5 bases). Germline-derived CDR1 and CDR2 are SNHLY and FYNNEI. V gave up 8 bases and J gave up 3 bases, with 8 bases separating them. The CDR3 covers 11 residues. CDR3 in amino acids: CASGEIYEQYF. In DNA, the CDR3 is TGTGCCAGCGGGGAGATCTACGAGCAGTACTTC. Full variable domain (missing parts from reference TRBV2 and TRBJ2-7): EPEVTQTPSHQVTQMGQEVILRCVPISNHLYFYWYRQILGQKVEFLVSFYNNEISEKSEIFDDQFSVERPDGSNFTLKIRSTKLEDSAMYFCASGEIYEQYFGPGTRLTVT.

The chain is built from TRBV6-5 and TRBJ1-1, with a tentative D call TRBD1 (6 bases). With 5 bases removed from V and 5 bases from J, the gap between germline ends came to 15 bases. There are 14 residues in the CDR3. Per germline, CDR1 MNHEY and CDR2 SVGAGI. CDR3 sequence (DNA): TGTGCCAGCAGTATACAGGGATGGGTTACTGAAGCTTTCTTT. Translating it yields CASSIQGWVTEAFF.

V is TRBV6-5 and J is TRBJ2-7, with 7 bases identical to TRBD1. The CDR3 length is 13 residues. Germline V CDR1 and CDR2: MNHEY, SVGAGI. V gave up 7 bases and J gave up 3 bases; unmatched junction bases: 6. As DNA, the CDR3 is TGTGCCAGCACCCTAGGGACAGTCTACGAGCAGTACTTC. It is translated as CASTLGTVYEQYF.

The V call is TRBV5-5, the J call TRBJ2-1; TRBD1 agrees at 8 bases. The ends lost 4 bases at V and 6 bases at J; junction bases unmatched: 9. Germline V gene data show CDR1 as SGHKS and CDR2 as YYEKEE (reference sequence). The CDR3 spans 15 residues. CDR3 nucleotides: TGTGCCAGCAGCCAAACGGACAGGGCTTCCAATGAGCAGTTCTTC. Protein: CASSQTDRASNEQFF.

CDR3 bases: TGTGCCAGTAAGGGACGCGGCAATCAGCCCCAGCATTTT. Protein sequence: CASKGRGNQPQHF. The gene calls are TRBV19 and TRBJ1-5; a weak D match, TRBD1 (5 bases). Germline V CDR1 and CDR2: LNHDA, SQIVND (reference sequence). This CDR3 contains 13 residues. V was pared by 7 bases and J by 2 bases, with 9 bases between.

The chain employs TRBV7-9 and TRBJ2-7; TRBD1 matches at 8 bases. The V segment lost 2 bases and the J segment 5 bases; nucleotides outside the gene matches: 11. The CDR3 is made up of 16 amino acids. Looked up from germline, CDR1 is SEHNR and CDR2 is FQNEAQ (reference sequence). CDR3 nucleotide sequence: TGTGCCAGCAGCTTAACAACCGGACAGGGACTCCACGAGCAGTACTTC. It encodes CASSLTTGQGLHEQYF.

The chain recombines TRBV15 with TRBJ2-7, with a tentative D call TRBD2 (5 bases). Germline V gene sequence: CDR1 LNHNV, CDR2 YYDKDF (reference sequence). Trimming removed 5 bases at V and 0 bases at J, with 11 bases between. The CDR3 length is 14 residues. The CDR3 DNA is TGTGCCACCAGCCAAGCGGATTCCTCCTACGAGCAGTACTTC. Protein: CATSQADSSYEQYF.

This clone was seen once. The chain has TRBV11-2 and TRBJ2-7; D is unresolved. Germline-derived CDR1 and CDR2 are SGHAT and FQNNGV. Deletions cut 2 bases from V and 5 bases from J, with 10 bases between. The CDR3 runs 13 residues. CDR3 nucleotides: TGTGCCAGCAGCTTATTGGGTTCTCACGAGCAGTACTTC. Translated: CASSLLGSHEQYF.

The chain combines TRBV5-1 with TRBJ1-1; 9 bases map to TRBD1. Germline values: CDR1 SGHRS, CDR2 YFSETQ. This CDR3 has 13 residues. The V gene end was trimmed by 4 bases and the J gene end by 7 bases; junction bases not matched to a gene: 5. This CDR3 reads CASSRDRVIEAFF. In DNA, the CDR3 is TGCGCCAGCAGCAGGGACAGGGTAATTGAAGCTTTCTTT. Drawing the rest from reference TRBV5-1 and TRBJ1-1, the complete variable domain is KAGVTQTPRYLIKTRGQQVTLSCSPISGHRSVSWYQQTPGQGLQFLFEYFSETQRNKGNFPGRFSGRQFSNSRSEMNVSTLELGDSALYLCASSRDRVIEAFFGQGTRLTVV.